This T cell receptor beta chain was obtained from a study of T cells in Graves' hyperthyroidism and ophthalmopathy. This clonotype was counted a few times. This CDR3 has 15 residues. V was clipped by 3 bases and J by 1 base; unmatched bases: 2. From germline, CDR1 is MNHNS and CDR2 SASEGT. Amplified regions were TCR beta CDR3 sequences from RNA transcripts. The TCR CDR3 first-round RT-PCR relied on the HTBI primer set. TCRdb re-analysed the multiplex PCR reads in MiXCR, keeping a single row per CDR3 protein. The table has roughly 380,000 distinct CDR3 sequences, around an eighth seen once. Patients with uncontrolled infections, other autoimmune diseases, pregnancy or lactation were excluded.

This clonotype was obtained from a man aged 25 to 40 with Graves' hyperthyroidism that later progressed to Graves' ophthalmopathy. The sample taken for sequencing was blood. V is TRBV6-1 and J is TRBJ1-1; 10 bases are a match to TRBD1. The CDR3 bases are TGTGCCAGCAGTGAGGGGACAGGGGCGAACACTGAAGCTTTCTTT. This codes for CASSEGTGANTEAFF.